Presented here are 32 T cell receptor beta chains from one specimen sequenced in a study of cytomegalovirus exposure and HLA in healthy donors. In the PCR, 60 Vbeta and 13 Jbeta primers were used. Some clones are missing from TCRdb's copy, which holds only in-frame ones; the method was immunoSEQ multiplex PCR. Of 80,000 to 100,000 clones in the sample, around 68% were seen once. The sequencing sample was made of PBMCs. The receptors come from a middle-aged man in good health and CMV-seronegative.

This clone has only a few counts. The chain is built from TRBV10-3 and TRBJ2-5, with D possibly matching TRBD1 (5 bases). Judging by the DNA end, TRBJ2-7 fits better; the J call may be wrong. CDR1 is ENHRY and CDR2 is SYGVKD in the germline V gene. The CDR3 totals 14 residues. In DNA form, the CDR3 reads TGTGCCAAGCCACAGGACCAAGGAGCCTACGAGCAGTACTTC. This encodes CAKPQDQGAYEQYF.

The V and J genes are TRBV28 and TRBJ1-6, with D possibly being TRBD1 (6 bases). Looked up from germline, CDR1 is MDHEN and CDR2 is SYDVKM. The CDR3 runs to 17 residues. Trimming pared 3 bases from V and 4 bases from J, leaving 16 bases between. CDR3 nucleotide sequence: TGTGCCAGCAGTTTGGGCTTTACAGGGCCATATAATTCACCCCTCCACTTT. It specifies CASSLGFTGPYNSPLHF.

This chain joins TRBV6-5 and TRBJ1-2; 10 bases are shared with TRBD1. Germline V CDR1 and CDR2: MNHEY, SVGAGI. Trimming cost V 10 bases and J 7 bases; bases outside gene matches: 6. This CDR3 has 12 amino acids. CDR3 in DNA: TGTGCCACCCAGGACAGGGGGTTTGGCTACACCTTC. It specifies CATQDRGFGYTF.

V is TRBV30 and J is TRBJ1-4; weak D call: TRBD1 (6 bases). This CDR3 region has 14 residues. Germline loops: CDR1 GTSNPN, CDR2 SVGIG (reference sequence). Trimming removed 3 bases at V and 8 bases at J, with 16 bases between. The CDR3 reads CAWSIQGGREKLFF. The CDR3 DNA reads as TGTGCCTGGAGCATACAGGGAGGGAGGGAAAAACTGTTTTTT.

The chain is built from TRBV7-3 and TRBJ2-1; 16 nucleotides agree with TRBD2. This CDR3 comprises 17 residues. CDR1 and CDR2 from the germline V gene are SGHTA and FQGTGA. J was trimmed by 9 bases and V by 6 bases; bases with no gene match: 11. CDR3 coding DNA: TGTGCCAGCAGTCCAAGGGGACTAGCGGGAGGGATAGGTGAGCAGTTCTTC. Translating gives CASSPRGLAGGIGEQFF. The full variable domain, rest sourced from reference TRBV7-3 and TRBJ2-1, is GAGVSQTPSNKVTEKGKYVELRCDPISGHTALYWYRQSLGQGPEFLIYFQGTGAADDSGLPNDRFFAVRPEGSVSTLKIQRTERGDSAVYLCASSPRGLAGGIGEQFFGPGTRLTVL.

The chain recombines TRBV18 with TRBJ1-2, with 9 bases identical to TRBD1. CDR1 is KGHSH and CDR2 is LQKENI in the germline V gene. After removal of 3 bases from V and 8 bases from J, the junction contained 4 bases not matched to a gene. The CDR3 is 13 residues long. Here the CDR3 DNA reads TGTGCCAGCTCACCTAGGACAGGGGAGGGCTACACCTTC. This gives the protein CASSPRTGEGYTF.

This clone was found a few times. CDR3 region: CASSLAGTGGIHEKLFF. CDR3 bases: TGTGCCAGCAGCTTAGCCGGGACAGGGGGCATCCATGAAAAACTGTTTTTT. The rearrangement links TRBV7-2 to TRBJ1-4; 12 bases agree with TRBD1. Per germline, CDR1 SGHTA and CDR2 FQGNSA. After removal of 0 bases from V and 6 bases from J, the junction contained 5 bases not matched to a gene. The CDR3 loop spans 17 amino acids.

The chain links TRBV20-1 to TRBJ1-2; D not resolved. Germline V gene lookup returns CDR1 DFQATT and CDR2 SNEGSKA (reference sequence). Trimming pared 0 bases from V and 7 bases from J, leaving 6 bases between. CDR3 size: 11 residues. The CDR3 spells CSARDLSGYTF. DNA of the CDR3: TGCAGTGCTAGAGACCTTAGTGGCTACACCTTC.

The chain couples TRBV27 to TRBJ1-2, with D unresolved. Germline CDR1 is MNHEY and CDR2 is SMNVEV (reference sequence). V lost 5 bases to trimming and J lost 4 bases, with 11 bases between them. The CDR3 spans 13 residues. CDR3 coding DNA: TGTGCCAGCAGTCCGGAGGACGGCTATGGCTACACCTTC. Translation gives CASSPEDGYGYTF.

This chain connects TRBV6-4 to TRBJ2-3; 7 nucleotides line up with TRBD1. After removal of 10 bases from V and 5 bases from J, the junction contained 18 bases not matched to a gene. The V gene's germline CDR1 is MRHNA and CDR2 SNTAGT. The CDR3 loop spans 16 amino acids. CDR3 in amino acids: CAITKGGGLLRDTQYF. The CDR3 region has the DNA TGTGCCATTACAAAAGGGGGCGGACTTCTTAGAGATACGCAGTATTTT.

DNA for the CDR3: TGTGCCAGTACCTTAAGCGCGCCGGGACAGTCGAACACCGGGGAGCTGTTTTTT. Protein sequence: CASTLSAPGQSNTGELFF. The chain employs TRBV19 and TRBJ2-2, with 7 bases lining up with TRBD1. Looked up from germline, CDR1 is LNHDA and CDR2 is SQIVND (reference sequence). The V segment lost 7 bases and the J segment 0 bases; nucleotides outside the gene matches: 14. This CDR3 region has 18 residues.

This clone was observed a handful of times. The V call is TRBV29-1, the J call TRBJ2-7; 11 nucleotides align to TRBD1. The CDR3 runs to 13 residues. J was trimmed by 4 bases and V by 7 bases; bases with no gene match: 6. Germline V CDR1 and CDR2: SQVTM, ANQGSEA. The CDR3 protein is CSARGTGGYEQYF. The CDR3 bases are TGCAGCGCGCGGGGGACAGGGGGGTACGAGCAGTACTTC.

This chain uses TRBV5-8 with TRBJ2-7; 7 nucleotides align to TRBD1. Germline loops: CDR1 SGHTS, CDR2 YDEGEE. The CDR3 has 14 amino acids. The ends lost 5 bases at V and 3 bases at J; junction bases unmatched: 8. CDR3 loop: CASRTTGAGYEQYF. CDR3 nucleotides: TGTGCCAGCAGGACCACAGGGGCCGGCTACGAGCAGTACTTC.

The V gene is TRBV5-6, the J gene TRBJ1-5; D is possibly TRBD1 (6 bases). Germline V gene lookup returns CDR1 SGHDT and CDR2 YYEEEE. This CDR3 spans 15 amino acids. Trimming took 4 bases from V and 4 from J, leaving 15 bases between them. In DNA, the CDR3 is TGTGCCAGCAGCCAGGGAGGGGGAACGAATCAGCCCCAGCATTTT. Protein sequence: CASSQGGGTNQPQHF. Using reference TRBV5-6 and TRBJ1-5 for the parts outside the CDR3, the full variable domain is DAGVTQSPTHLIKTRGQQVTLRCSPKSGHDTVSWYQQALGQGPQFIFQYYEEEERQRGNFPDRFSGHQFPNYSSELNVNALLLGDSALYLCASSQGGGTNQPQHFGDGTRLSIL.

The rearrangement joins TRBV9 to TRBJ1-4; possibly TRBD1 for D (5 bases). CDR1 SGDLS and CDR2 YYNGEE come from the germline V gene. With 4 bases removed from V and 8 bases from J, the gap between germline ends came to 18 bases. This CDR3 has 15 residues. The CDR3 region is CASSPLQGSHEKLFF. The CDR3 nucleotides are TGTGCCAGCAGCCCCTTGCAGGGATCCCACGAAAAACTGTTTTTT. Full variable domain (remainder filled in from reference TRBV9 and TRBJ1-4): DSGVTQTPKHLITATGQRVTLRCSPRSGDLSVYWYQQSLDQGLQFLIQYYNGEERAKGNILERFSAQQFPDLHSELNLSSLELGDSALYFCASSPLQGSHEKLFFGSGTQLSVL.

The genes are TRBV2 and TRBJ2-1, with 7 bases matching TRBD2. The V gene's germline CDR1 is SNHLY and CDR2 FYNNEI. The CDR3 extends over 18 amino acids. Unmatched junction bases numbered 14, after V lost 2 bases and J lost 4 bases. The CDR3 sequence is CASSELLTGGGMYNEQFF. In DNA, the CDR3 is TGTGCCAGCAGTGAACTTCTAACTGGGGGGGGGATGTACAATGAGCAGTTCTTC.

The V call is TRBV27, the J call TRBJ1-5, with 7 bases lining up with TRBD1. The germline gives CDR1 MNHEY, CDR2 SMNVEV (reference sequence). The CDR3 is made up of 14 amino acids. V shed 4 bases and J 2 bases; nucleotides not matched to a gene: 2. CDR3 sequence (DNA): TGTGCCAGCAGTTCCGGACAGGGCAATCAGCCCCAGCATTTT. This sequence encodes CASSSGQGNQPQHF.

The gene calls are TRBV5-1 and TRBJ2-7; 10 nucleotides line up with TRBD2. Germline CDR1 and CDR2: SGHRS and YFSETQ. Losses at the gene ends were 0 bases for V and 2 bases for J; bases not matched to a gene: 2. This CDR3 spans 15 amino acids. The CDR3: CASSLGAGGAYEQYF. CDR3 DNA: TGCGCCAGCAGCTTGGGAGCGGGAGGGGCCTACGAGCAGTACTTC.

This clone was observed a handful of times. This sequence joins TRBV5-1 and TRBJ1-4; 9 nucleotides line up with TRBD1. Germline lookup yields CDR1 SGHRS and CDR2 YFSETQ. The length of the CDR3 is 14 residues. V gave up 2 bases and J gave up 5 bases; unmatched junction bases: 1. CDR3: CASSFGQGNEKLFF. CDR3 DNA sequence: TGCGCCAGCAGCTTTGGACAGGGGAATGAAAAACTGTTTTTT.

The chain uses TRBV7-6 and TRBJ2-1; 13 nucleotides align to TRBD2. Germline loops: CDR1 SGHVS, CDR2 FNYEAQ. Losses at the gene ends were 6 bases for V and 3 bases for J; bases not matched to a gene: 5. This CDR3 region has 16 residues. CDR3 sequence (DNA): TGTGCCAGCAGAGGGGGACTAGCGGGAATCTACAATGAGCAGTTCTTC. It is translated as CASRGGLAGIYNEQFF.

CDR3 nucleotide sequence: TGTGCCAGCAGCCATGGGACTAGCGCCTCCTACAATGAGCAGTTCTTC. Translating gives CASSHGTSASYNEQFF. The genes are TRBV4-2 and TRBJ2-1; 10 positions match TRBD2. In germline, CDR1 is LGHNA, CDR2 YNFKEQ. With 3 bases clipped from V and 0 bases from J, the junction kept 2 bases outside the gene matches. The CDR3 covers 16 residues.

This CDR3 is CASSINLNNEQFF. CDR3 coding DNA: TGTGCCAGCAGTATAAATCTAAACAATGAGCAGTTCTTC. The chain recombines TRBV6-4 with TRBJ2-1, with D uncertain. Germline CDR1 MRHNA, CDR2 SNTAGT. The CDR3 runs 13 residues. V dropped 5 bases and J dropped 5 bases, with 10 bases sitting between them.

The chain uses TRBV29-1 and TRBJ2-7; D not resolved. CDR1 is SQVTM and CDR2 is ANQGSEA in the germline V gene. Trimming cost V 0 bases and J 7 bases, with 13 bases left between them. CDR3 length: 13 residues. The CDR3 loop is CSVEDFPAREQYF. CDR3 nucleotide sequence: TGCAGCGTTGAAGATTTCCCGGCGCGGGAGCAGTACTTC.

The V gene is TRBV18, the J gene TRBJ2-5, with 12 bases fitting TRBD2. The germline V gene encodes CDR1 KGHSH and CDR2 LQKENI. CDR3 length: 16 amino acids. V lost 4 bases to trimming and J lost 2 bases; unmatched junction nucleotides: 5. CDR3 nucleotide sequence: TGTGCCAGCTCACTTACTAGCGGGAGGAGGCAAGAGACCCAGTACTTC. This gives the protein CASSLTSGRRQETQYF.

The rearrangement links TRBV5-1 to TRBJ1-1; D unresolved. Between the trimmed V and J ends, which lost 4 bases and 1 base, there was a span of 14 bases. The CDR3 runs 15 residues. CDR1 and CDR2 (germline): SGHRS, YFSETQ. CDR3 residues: CASSPQAFENTEAFF. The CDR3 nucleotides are TGCGCCAGCAGCCCCCAGGCGTTTGAGAACACTGAAGCTTTCTTT. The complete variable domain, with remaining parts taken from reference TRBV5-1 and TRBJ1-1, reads KAGVTQTPRYLIKTRGQQVTLSCSPISGHRSVSWYQQTPGQGLQFLFEYFSETQRNKGNFPGRFSGRQFSNSRSEMNVSTLELGDSALYLCASSPQAFENTEAFFGQGTRLTVV.

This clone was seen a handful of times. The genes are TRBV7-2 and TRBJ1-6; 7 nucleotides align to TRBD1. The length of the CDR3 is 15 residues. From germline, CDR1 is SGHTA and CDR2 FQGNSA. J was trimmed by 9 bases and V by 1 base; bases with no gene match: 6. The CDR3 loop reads CASSLDRGDRSPLHF. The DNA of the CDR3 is TGTGCCAGCAGCTTAGACAGGGGAGATCGTTCACCCCTCCACTTT.

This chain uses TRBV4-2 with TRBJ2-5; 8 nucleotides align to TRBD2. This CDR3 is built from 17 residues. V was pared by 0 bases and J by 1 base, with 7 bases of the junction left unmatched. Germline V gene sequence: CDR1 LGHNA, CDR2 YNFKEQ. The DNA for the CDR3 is TGTGCCAGCAGCCAAGATCTATCGGGGGGGCCCCAAGAGACCCAGTACTTC. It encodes CASSQDLSGGPQETQYF.

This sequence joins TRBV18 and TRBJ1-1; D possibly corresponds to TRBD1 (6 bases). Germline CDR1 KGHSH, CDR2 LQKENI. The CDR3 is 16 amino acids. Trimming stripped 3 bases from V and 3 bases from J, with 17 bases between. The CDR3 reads CASSPRGGRTHTEAFF. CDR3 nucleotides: TGTGCCAGCTCACCGCGAGGGGGAAGGACTCACACTGAAGCTTTCTTT.

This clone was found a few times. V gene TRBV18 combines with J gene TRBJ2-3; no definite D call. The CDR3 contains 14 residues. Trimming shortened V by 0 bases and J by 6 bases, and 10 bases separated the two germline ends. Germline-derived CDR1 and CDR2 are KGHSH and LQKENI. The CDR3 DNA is TGTGCCAGCTCACCACCGGTAGCTCTGGATACGCAGTATTTT. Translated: CASSPPVALDTQYF.

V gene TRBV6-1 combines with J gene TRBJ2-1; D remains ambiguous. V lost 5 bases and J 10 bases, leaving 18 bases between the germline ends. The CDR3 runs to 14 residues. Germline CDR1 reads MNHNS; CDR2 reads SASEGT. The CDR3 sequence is CASSQGWPEEEQFF. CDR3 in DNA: TGTGCCAGCAGTCAAGGATGGCCCGAAGAAGAGCAGTTCTTC.

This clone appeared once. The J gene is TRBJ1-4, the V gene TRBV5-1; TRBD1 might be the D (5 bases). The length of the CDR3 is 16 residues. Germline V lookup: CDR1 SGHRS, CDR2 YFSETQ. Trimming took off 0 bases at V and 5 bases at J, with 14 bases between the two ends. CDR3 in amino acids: CASSLEVAAGNEKLFF. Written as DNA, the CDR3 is TGCGCCAGCAGCTTGGAAGTCGCGGCAGGGAATGAAAAACTGTTTTTT.

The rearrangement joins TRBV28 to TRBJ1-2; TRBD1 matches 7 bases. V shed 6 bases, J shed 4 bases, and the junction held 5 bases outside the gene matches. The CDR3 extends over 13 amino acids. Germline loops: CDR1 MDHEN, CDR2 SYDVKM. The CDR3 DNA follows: TGTGCCAGCAGCCCGACAGGGATCTATGGCTACACCTTC. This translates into CASSPTGIYGYTF.